The 24 T cell receptor beta chains below all came from one sample that was sequenced in a study of T cells in Graves' hyperthyroidism and ophthalmopathy. RNA transcripts were the template for amplifying TCR beta CDR3 regions. First-round RT-PCR with HTBI primers amplified the TCR CDR3 region. From the multiplex PCR reads, TCRdb called clonotypes with MiXCR, one entry per CDR3 protein. Of under 400,000 distinct CDR3 sequences detected, around a fifth appear once; the ten largest clones hold over 45%. Input material: blood. Receptors originate from a woman between 45 and 60 years old with Graves' hyperthyroidism.

This clonotype came up a few times. The gene calls are TRBV4-1 and TRBJ1-1; D unclear. The CDR3 sequence is 14 residues long. Trimming cost V 1 base and J 0 bases, with 6 bases left between them. Germline V lookup: CDR1 MGHRA, CDR2 YSYEKL. The CDR3 region is CASSQVWMNTEAFF. In DNA, the CDR3 is TGCGCCAGCAGCCAAGTATGGATGAACACTGAAGCTTTCTTT.

This clonotype was seen many times. V usage is TRBV7-9 and J usage is TRBJ1-2, with 7 bases that match TRBD1. V trimming: 2 bases; J trimming: 1 base; junction bases outside the gene matches: 7. The CDR3 runs 16 residues. CDR1 is SEHNR and CDR2 is FQNEAQ in the germline V gene (reference sequence). The CDR3 DNA reads TGTGCCAGCAGCTTACCTCAAGACAGGGTTAACTATGGCTACACCTTC. Translating it yields CASSLPQDRVNYGYTF.

There are many counts of this clonotype. V is TRBV18 and J is TRBJ1-1, with a possible D match to TRBD1 (6 bases). V was trimmed by 3 bases and J by 11 bases, leaving 16 bases between them. Germline loops: CDR1 KGHSH, CDR2 LQKENI. This CDR3 is 13 amino acids long. In nucleotides, the CDR3 is TGTGCCAGCTCACCGCAGGAGGGAGGGGGTGCTTTCTTT. Amino acids: CASSPQEGGGAFF.

Ten or more counts support this clonotype. The V gene is TRBV28, the J gene TRBJ2-2; 11 positions agree with TRBD1. CDR1 MDHEN and CDR2 SYDVKM come from the germline V gene. V was pared by 6 bases and J by 0 bases, with 9 bases of the junction left unmatched. The CDR3 totals 18 residues. The CDR3 DNA follows: TGTGCCAGCAGCACCCGGGACAGGGGGAGTCCGAACACCGGGGAGCTGTTTTTT. Amino acids: CASSTRDRGSPNTGELFF. The full variable domain, with the rest looked up from reference TRBV28 and TRBJ2-2, is DVKVTQSSRYLVKRTGEKVFLECVQDMDHENMFWYRQDPGLGLRLIYFSYDVKMKEKGDIPEGYSVSREKKERFSLILESASTNQTSMYLCASSTRDRGSPNTGELFFGEGSRLTVL.

The table lists this clonotype with many counts. This chain uses TRBV12-3 or TRBV12-4 with TRBJ2-1; 8 bases line up with TRBD1. Trimming cost V 8 bases and J 9 bases; bases outside gene matches: 3. The CDR3 is made up of 11 amino acids. CDR3 residues: CASLQGGEQFF. The CDR3 nucleotides are TGTGCCAGCCTACAGGGGGGTGAGCAGTTCTTC.

This clonotype was seen more than once but under ten times. V usage is TRBV25-1 and J usage is TRBJ1-1; no clear D. The V end lost 6 bases, the J end lost 7 bases, and 15 bases lay between the germline ends. Germline CDR1 reads MGHDK; CDR2 reads SYGVNS. The CDR3 covers 13 residues. The CDR3 sequence: CASRGLETVEAFF. The DNA of the CDR3 is TGTGCCAGCAGGGGCCTTGAAACAGTTGAAGCTTTCTTT. Full variable domain (remainder filled in from reference TRBV25-1 and TRBJ1-1): EADIYQTPRYLVIGTGKKITLECSQTMGHDKMYWYQQDPGMELHLIHYSYGVNSTEKGDLSSESTVSRIRTEHFPLTLESARPSHTSQYLCASRGLETVEAFFGQGTRLTVV.

This rearrangement joins TRBV10-2 to TRBJ2-3; the match to TRBD2 covers 7 bases. Trimming cost V 2 bases and J 0 bases; bases outside gene matches: 5. Germline CDR1 and CDR2: WSHSY and SAAADI. This CDR3 is 16 amino acids long. CDR3 residues: CASSERLAASTDTQYF. CDR3 in DNA: TGCGCCAGCAGTGAGCGGCTAGCGGCTAGCACAGATACGCAGTATTTT.

The genes are TRBV7-2 and TRBJ2-5; the D gene is possibly TRBD1 (5 bases). The germline V and J ends were trimmed by 5 bases and 4 bases, with 14 bases remaining between them. The CDR3 runs to 14 residues. CDR1 is SGHTA, CDR2 FQGNSA, per germline. The CDR3 nucleotides are TGTGCCAGCAGCCCCTCGGACAATAGAGAGACCCAGTACTTC. It encodes CASSPSDNRETQYF. The whole variable domain, remainder taken from reference TRBV7-2 and TRBJ2-5, is GAGVSQSPSNKVTEKGKDVELRCDPISGHTALYWYRQSLGQGLEFLIYFQGNSAPDKSGLPSDRFSAERTGGSVSTLTIQRTQQEDSAVYLCASSPSDNRETQYFGPGTRLLVL.

This clonotype was seen repeatedly, ten times or more. This chain joins TRBV10-3 and TRBJ2-3; 9 bases are shared with TRBD2. The CDR3 loop spans 15 amino acids. Germline V CDR1 and CDR2: ENHRY, SYGVKD. After removal of 4 bases from V and 2 bases from J, the junction contained 4 bases not matched to a gene. The CDR3 nucleotides read TGTGCCATCAGTGGGCTAGCGGGAAACACAGATACGCAGTATTTT. It codes for CAISGLAGNTDTQYF.

This clonotype was counted ten times or more. The chain recombines TRBV5-6 with TRBJ2-5, with 12 bases aligning to TRBD2. Trimming cost V 2 bases and J 0 bases; bases outside gene matches: 5. This CDR3 has 17 amino acids. CDR1 is SGHDT, CDR2 YYEEEE, per germline. The CDR3 region is CASSFFTSGGYQETQYF. CDR3 DNA sequence: TGTGCCAGCAGCTTTTTTACTAGCGGGGGGTACCAAGAGACCCAGTACTTC.

This clonotype has at least ten counts. This sequence joins TRBV2 and TRBJ2-3; TRBD2 matches 7 bases. The germline gives CDR1 SNHLY, CDR2 FYNNEI. Unmatched junction bases numbered 4, after V lost 4 bases and J lost 3 bases. The CDR3 has 14 residues. This CDR3 reads CASSGSGRTDTQYF. In nucleotides, the CDR3 is TGTGCCAGCAGTGGATCCGGGAGGACAGATACGCAGTATTTT.

J is TRBJ1-3 and V is TRBV2, with D possibly matching TRBD1 (5 bases). In germline, CDR1 is SNHLY, CDR2 FYNNEI. This CDR3 region has 15 residues. Trimming took 2 bases from V and 3 from J, leaving 11 bases between them. CDR3 loop: CASSEKGSYGNTIYF. The DNA for the CDR3 is TGTGCCAGCAGTGAAAAGGGGTCGTATGGAAACACCATATATTTT.

This clonotype came up many times. The rearrangement uses TRBV6-5 and TRBJ2-6, with D unclear. The CDR3 covers 14 residues. With 0 bases removed from V and 1 base from J, the gap between germline ends came to 1 base. Per the germline V gene, CDR1 is MNHEY and CDR2 is SVGAGI. CDR3 nucleotides: TGTGCCAGCAGTTACTCGTCTGGGGCCAACGTCCTGACTTTC. Protein: CASSYSSGANVLTF.

The chain joins TRBV12-3 or TRBV12-4 to TRBJ1-1; D remains unclear. The CDR3 is 14 residues long. The V end was cut by 5 bases, the J end by 1 base, with 11 bases between. The CDR3 here is CASSGLGGNTEAFF. The CDR3 DNA follows: TGTGCCAGCAGTGGGTTGGGTGGGAACACTGAAGCTTTCTTT.

This clonotype was detected many times. The chain employs TRBV9 and TRBJ1-1; D ambiguous. Trimming left V 3 bases short and J 1 base short, with 10 bases between. The CDR3 runs 14 residues. Germline values: CDR1 SGDLS, CDR2 YYNGEE. In DNA form, the CDR3 reads TGTGCCAGCAGCGCCAGGTCTGCGAACACTGAAGCTTTCTTT. The encoded protein is CASSARSANTEAFF. Looking up the rest from reference TRBV9 and TRBJ1-1 gives the full variable domain: DSGVTQTPKHLITATGQRVTLRCSPRSGDLSVYWYQQSLDQGLQFLIQYYNGEERAKGNILERFSAQQFPDLHSELNLSSLELGDSALYFCASSARSANTEAFFGQGTRLTVV.

This clonotype was picked up many times. This sequence joins TRBV13 and TRBJ1-1; D unclear. Trimming left V 5 bases short and J 4 bases short, with 14 bases between. Germline V gene data show CDR1 as PRHDT and CDR2 as FYEKMQ (reference sequence). The CDR3 is made up of 14 amino acids. The CDR3 sequence: CASSPQISGTEAFF. In DNA form, the CDR3 reads TGTGCCAGCAGCCCTCAAATATCGGGCACTGAAGCTTTCTTT.

This clonotype was seen at least ten times. The chain combines TRBV30 with TRBJ1-1; D possibly corresponds to TRBD1 (6 bases). CDR1 and CDR2 (germline): GTSNPN, SVGIG (reference sequence). Trimming shortened V by 3 bases and J by 4 bases, and 15 bases separated the two germline ends. The CDR3 spans 14 residues. The CDR3 reads CAWSNWRGPTEAFF. The CDR3 DNA sequence: TGTGCCTGGAGCAACTGGCGGGGGCCCACTGAAGCTTTCTTT.

This clonotype was seen at least ten times. The rearrangement links TRBV12-3 or TRBV12-4 to TRBJ2-7; TRBD1 matches 9 bases. The CDR3 spans 13 residues. J gave up 7 bases and V 5 bases, and 6 bases lay outside the gene matches. CDR3 residues: CASSGGTGREQYF. The CDR3 DNA sequence: TGTGCCAGCAGTGGAGGGACAGGGCGGGAGCAGTACTTC.

This clonotype turned up a few times. The chain combines TRBV28 with TRBJ1-2, with D perhaps matching TRBD1 (5 bases). The germline gives CDR1 MDHEN, CDR2 SYDVKM. This CDR3 comprises 14 residues. Trimming shortened V by 6 bases and J by 1 base, and 12 bases separated the two germline ends. The CDR3 loop is CASRGGGRNYGYTF. The CDR3 DNA is TGTGCCAGCAGGGGGGGGGGACGTAACTATGGCTACACCTTC.

The chain couples TRBV5-6 to TRBJ1-2, with TRBD1 matching over 8 bases. This CDR3 has 15 residues. V shed 4 bases, J shed 3 bases, and the junction held 8 bases outside the gene matches. Germline-derived CDR1 and CDR2 are SGHDT and YYEEEE. The CDR3 is CASSTQRTGHYGYTF. CDR3 DNA: TGTGCCAGCAGCACCCAACGGACAGGGCACTATGGCTACACCTTC.

This clonotype was seen many times. The chain has TRBV5-1 and TRBJ2-7, with TRBD1 identical over 7 bases. CDR3 length equals 14 residues. V lost 0 bases, J lost 2 bases, and 2 bases stayed unmatched. CDR1 is SGHRS and CDR2 is YFSETQ in the germline V gene. The CDR3 DNA reads TGCGCCAGCAGCTTGGGGGGACAGCCCTACGAGCAGTACTTC. Translation gives CASSLGGQPYEQYF.

This clonotype came up many times. V is TRBV2 and J is TRBJ1-2; D unresolved. The V and J ends lost 0 bases and 4 bases respectively, with 9 bases between them. CDR3 length equals 14 residues. Germline V gene sequence: CDR1 SNHLY, CDR2 FYNNEI. CDR3 sequence: CASSEAGNRYGYTF. The DNA of the CDR3 is TGTGCCAGCAGTGAAGCGGGGAATCGCTATGGCTACACCTTC.

This clonotype was observed a few times. V usage is TRBV19 and J usage is TRBJ2-1; possibly TRBD2 for D (6 bases). CDR3 length equals 15 residues. The germline V gene has CDR1 LNHDA and CDR2 SQIVND (reference sequence). V lost 5 bases to trimming and J lost 6 bases, with 17 bases between them. As DNA, the CDR3 is TGTGCCAGTAGTTTGTCCGCGGGGCCTATCAATGAGCAGTTCTTC. Amino acids: CASSLSAGPINEQFF.

This clonotype came up many times. This chain links TRBV5-1 with TRBJ1-1, with 11 bases fitting TRBD1. V gave up 4 bases and J gave up 6 bases; unmatched junction bases: 8. The CDR3 runs 15 residues. Looked up from germline, CDR1 is SGHRS and CDR2 is YFSETQ. The CDR3 loop reads CASSPRTGGYPEAFF. In DNA form, the CDR3 reads TGCGCCAGCAGCCCCCGGACAGGGGGCTATCCTGAAGCTTTCTTT.